Below are 15 T cell receptor beta chains sequenced from a single sample in a study of blood T cell repertoires in COVID-19 (dated by TCRdb to 2019 to 2021). Libraries were prepared through the immunoSEQ multiplex PCR assay. What TCRdb holds here is the immuneACCESS table cut down to in-frame rearrangements. Part of the clones is not present; checked against another copy, under half of the missing clones reflect an unresolved V gene, and the others are unexplained. The table for this sample lists 130,000 or so clones; 88% of them were counted only once. Of the sample, about 1.5% is held by the ten largest clones. The material sequenced was peripheral blood. These receptor sequences come from a human donor in a cohort sampled during active COVID-19.

The V call is TRBV28, the J call TRBJ2-5; TRBD1 aligns across 7 bases. This CDR3 region has 17 residues. Germline V gene lookup returns CDR1 MDHEN and CDR2 SYDVKM. V shed 6 bases and J 1 base; nucleotides not matched to a gene: 14. The CDR3 DNA reads TGTGCCAGCAGCCCCGTGATTGGCAGGGGGAGCCAAGAGACCCAGTACTTC. Protein: CASSPVIGRGSQETQYF.

The chain has TRBV5-6 and TRBJ2-7; TRBD1 matches 9 bases. Trimming removed 4 bases from V and 0 bases from J; junction bases left unmatched: 8. In germline, CDR1 is SGHDT, CDR2 YYEEEE. The CDR3 length is 16 residues. Here the CDR3 DNA reads TGTGCCAGCAGCCGGGGACAGGGCGCGAGCTCCTACGAGCAGTACTTC. Its translation is CASSRGQGASSYEQYF.

The rearrangement links TRBV5-1 to TRBJ2-7; 10 bases fit TRBD1. The CDR3 covers 14 residues. Trimming at V came to 3 bases and at J to 6 bases, leaving 6 bases not matched to a gene. Per the germline V gene, CDR1 is SGHRS and CDR2 is YFSETQ. CDR3 DNA sequence: TGCGCCAGCAGCTCGTCCGGGACAGGGGCCGAGCAGTACTTC. Its translation: CASSSSGTGAEQYF.

The CDR3 spells CASSGTAGRNSPLHF. CDR3 nucleotide sequence: TGTGCCAGCAGCGGGACAGCGGGTCGGAATTCACCCCTCCACTTT. This chain links TRBV6-6 with TRBJ1-6; 7 bases fit TRBD1. CDR3 length: 15 amino acids. The germline CDR1 and CDR2 sequences are MNHNY and SVGAGI (reference sequence). J gave up 7 bases and V 6 bases, and 9 bases lay outside the gene matches.

Concerning this clone itself: Other DNA sequences within the sample encode an identical CDR3. The chain joins TRBV19 to TRBJ1-2; maybe TRBD1 (5 bases). V lost 6 bases and J lost 3, with 11 bases in between. This CDR3 comprises 13 residues. In germline, CDR1 is LNHDA, CDR2 SQIVND (reference sequence). The CDR3 here is CASSDRTDYGYTF. DNA for the CDR3: TGTGCCAGTAGCGACAGAACGGACTATGGCTACACCTTC.

With respect to this clone: The DNA is omitted, as the CDR3 cannot be located on it reliably, and the CDR3 follows TCRdb's listing. The rearrangement joins TRBV19 to TRBJ1-1. With termini counted, the CDR3 has 12 amino acids. The germline V gene has CDR1 LNHDA and CDR2 SQIVND (reference sequence). CDR3 sequence: CASTSGLTEAFF.

The chain uses TRBV7-6 and TRBJ1-2, with 7 bases lining up with TRBD1. With 5 bases clipped from V and 6 bases from J, the junction kept 15 bases outside the gene matches. CDR3 length: 16 residues. Germline assignment: CDR1 SGHVS and CDR2 FNYEAQ. The CDR3 here is CASSPGYDRVSNGYTF. The CDR3 DNA sequence: TGTGCCAGCAGCCCGGGGTATGACAGGGTGTCGAATGGCTACACCTTC. Combining the CDR3 with reference TRBV7-6 and TRBJ1-2 gives the whole variable domain GAGVSQSPRYKVTKRGQDVALRCDPISGHVSLYWYRQALGQGPEFLTYFNYEAQQDKSGLPNDRFSAERPEGSISTLTIQRTEQRDSAMYRCASSPGYDRVSNGYTFGSGTRLTVV.

The rearrangement links TRBV6-5 to TRBJ2-7; D might be TRBD2 (6 bases). The CDR3 extends over 14 amino acids. V lost 7 bases to trimming and J lost 0 bases, with 13 bases between them. Germline V gene sequence: CDR1 MNHEY, CDR2 SVGAGI. The CDR3, as DNA: TGTGCCAGCACCCGGGACTCAAGCTCCTACGAGCAGTACTTC. Protein product: CASTRDSSSYEQYF.

The chain links TRBV20-1 to TRBJ2-1, with 9 bases lining up with TRBD2. Germline CDR1 reads DFQATT; CDR2 reads SNEGSKA (reference sequence). The CDR3 spans 11 residues. Losses at the gene ends were 6 bases for V and 10 bases for J; bases not matched to a gene: 4. The DNA of the CDR3 is TGCAGTGCCTTAGCGGGAGAGGAGCAGTTCTTC. Amino acids: CSALAGEEQFF.

Turning to this clone: This sample also contains other DNA sequences that code for the same CDR3. The chain employs TRBV18 and TRBJ2-7; D remains ambiguous. This CDR3 is 13 amino acids long. CDR1 and CDR2 (germline): KGHSH, LQKENI. Trimming took off 0 bases at V and 3 bases at J, with 6 bases between the two ends. The CDR3 coding sequence is TGTGCCAGCTCACCACCTAGCAGCTACGAGCAGTACTTC. Translated, it gives CASSPPSSYEQYF.

The V gene is TRBV3-1 (or the pseudogene TRBV3-2), the J gene TRBJ1-1; no definite D call. The germline V gene has CDR1 LGHDT and CDR2 YNNKEL (reference sequence). V was trimmed by 5 bases and J by 8 bases, leaving 15 bases between them. The CDR3 runs 13 residues. The CDR3 DNA is TGTGCCAGCAGCGCTCGGGAGGACCGGGAAGCTTTCTTT. Translation: CASSAREDREAFF.

The chain combines TRBV2 with TRBJ1-2, with TRBD1 matching 10 bases. Looked up from germline, CDR1 is SNHLY and CDR2 is FYNNEI. J was trimmed by 2 bases and V by 7 bases; bases with no gene match: 7. The CDR3 consists of 15 residues. The CDR3 coding sequence is TGTGCCAGCAATACAATGGACAGGGGGAACTATGGCTACACCTTC. It encodes CASNTMDRGNYGYTF. The variable domain in full, completed from reference TRBV2 and TRBJ1-2, reads EPEVTQTPSHQVTQMGQEVILRCVPISNHLYFYWYRQILGQKVEFLVSFYNNEISEKSEIFDDQFSVERPDGSNFTLKIRSTKLEDSAMYFCASNTMDRGNYGYTFGSGTRLTVV.

This rearrangement joins TRBV11-3 to TRBJ2-2; 13 bases are a match to TRBD2. This CDR3 is 16 amino acids long. From germline, CDR1 is SGHNT and CDR2 YENEEA. After removal of 5 bases from V and 7 bases from J, the junction contained 7 bases not matched to a gene. CDR3 amino acids: CASSPRLAGGVGELFF. CDR3 in DNA: TGTGCCAGCAGCCCAAGACTAGCGGGGGGTGTCGGGGAGCTGTTTTTT.

The gene calls are TRBV27 and TRBJ2-7; D gene ambiguous. With 5 bases removed from V and 3 bases from J, the gap between germline ends came to 8 bases. The CDR3 consists of 12 residues. Per the germline V gene, CDR1 is MNHEY and CDR2 is SMNVEV (reference sequence). The CDR3 nucleotides read TGTGCCAGCAGTCCCGCCGGCTACGAGCAGTACTTC. It translates to CASSPAGYEQYF.

This chain uses TRBV2 with TRBJ2-7; D gene uncertain. The CDR3 has 12 residues. Trimming removed 3 bases at V and 3 bases at J, with 6 bases between. CDR1 is SNHLY, CDR2 FYNNEI, per germline. Here the CDR3 reads CASSEANYEQYF. CDR3 sequence (DNA): TGTGCCAGCAGTGAGGCAAACTACGAGCAGTACTTC.